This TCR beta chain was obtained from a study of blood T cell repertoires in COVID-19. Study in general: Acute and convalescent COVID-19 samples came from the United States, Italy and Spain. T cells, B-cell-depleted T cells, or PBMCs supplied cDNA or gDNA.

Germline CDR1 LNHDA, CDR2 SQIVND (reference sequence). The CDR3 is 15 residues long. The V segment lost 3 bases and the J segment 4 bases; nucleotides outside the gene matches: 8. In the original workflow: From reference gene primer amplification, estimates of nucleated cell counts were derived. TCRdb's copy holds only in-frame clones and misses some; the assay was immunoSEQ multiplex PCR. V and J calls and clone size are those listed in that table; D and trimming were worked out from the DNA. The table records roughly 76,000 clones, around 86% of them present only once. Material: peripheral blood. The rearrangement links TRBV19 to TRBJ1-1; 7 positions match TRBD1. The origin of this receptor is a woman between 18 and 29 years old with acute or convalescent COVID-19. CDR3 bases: TGTGCCAGTAGTATCGTTACAGGGGCAGGCACTGAAGCTTTCTTT. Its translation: CASSIVTGAGTEAFF.